Each of the 8 T cell receptor beta chains below was sequenced from the same sample in a study of T cells in Graves' hyperthyroidism and ophthalmopathy. The TCR beta CDR3 regions underwent amplification using RNA transcripts as the source. First-round RT-PCR targeting the TCR CDR3 was performed with the HTBI primer set. TCRdb independently ran MiXCR on the multiplex PCR reads; one entry per CDR3 protein. The sample includes a few hundred thousand distinct CDR3 sequences, roughly 15% of them seen just once. Material for sequencing was blood. The origin of the receptors is a woman aged 55-69 years with Graves' ophthalmopathy.

This clonotype was detected many times. The chain couples TRBV11-2 to TRBJ2-2; 11 bases line up with TRBD2. The CDR3 is 16 amino acids. Germline CDR1 reads SGHAT; CDR2 reads FQNNGV. J lost 0 bases, V lost 5 bases, and 2 bases had no gene match. Written as DNA, the CDR3 is TGTGCCAGCAGCGGGACTAGCGGAGCGAACACCGGGGAGCTGTTTTTT. Translating it yields CASSGTSGANTGELFF.

The J gene is TRBJ2-6, the V gene TRBV20-1; D may be TRBD2 (5 bases). Germline CDR1 DFQATT, CDR2 SNEGSKA (reference sequence). This CDR3 has 17 residues. Trimming cost V 2 bases and J 0 bases, with 14 bases left between them. CDR3 in DNA: TGCAGTGCTAGACCGGGAACAGTGAGCTCTGGGGCCAACGTCCTGACTTTC. Encoded protein: CSARPGTVSSGANVLTF.

This clonotype was counted ten times or more. The chain joins TRBV5-6 to TRBJ2-5; D is uncertain. This CDR3 comprises 12 residues. The V end was cut by 1 base, the J end by 1 base, with 2 bases between. Germline V CDR1 and CDR2: SGHDT, YYEEEE. The CDR3 is CASSLTQETQYF. The CDR3, as DNA: TGTGCCAGCAGCTTGACCCAAGAGACCCAGTACTTC.

The table lists this clonotype with a few counts. The rearrangement joins TRBV5-1 to TRBJ2-7; the match to TRBD1 covers 10 bases. Germline-derived CDR1 and CDR2 are SGHRS and YFSETQ. V lost 0 bases and J lost 7; bases outside the gene matches: 7. This CDR3 contains 15 residues. The CDR3, as DNA: TGCGCCAGCAGCTTGGGGACAGGGGGAAGGGATGAGCAGTACTTC. Translating gives CASSLGTGGRDEQYF.

This clonotype has ten or more counts. This rearrangement joins TRBV20-1 to TRBJ2-5, with a weak D call TRBD1 (6 bases). V was trimmed by 0 bases and J by 5 bases, leaving 16 bases between them. Germline V gene lookup returns CDR1 DFQATT and CDR2 SNEGSKA (reference sequence). The length of the CDR3 is 15 residues. The CDR3 DNA reads TGCAGTGCTAGAGAGGGTACAGGGCCTCCGGAGACCCAGTACTTC. Translated: CSAREGTGPPETQYF.

This clonotype was recorded at least ten times. The CDR3 DNA is TGCAGTGCTCCCCTCACTACTAGCGGATCCACCGGGGAGCTGTTTTTT. Translating it yields CSAPLTTSGSTGELFF. V and J are TRBV20-1 and TRBJ2-2, with 8 positions matching TRBD2. CDR3 length: 16 amino acids. V shed 5 bases, J shed 4 bases, and the junction held 12 bases outside the gene matches. Germline V gene sequence: CDR1 DFQATT, CDR2 SNEGSKA (reference sequence).

This clonotype was seen ten or more times. This chain joins TRBV10-3 and TRBJ1-1; weak D call: TRBD1 (6 bases). Per germline, CDR1 ENHRY and CDR2 SYGVKD. V lost 1 base, J lost 0 bases, and 21 bases lay in between. The length of the CDR3 is 19 residues. In nucleotides, the CDR3 is TGTGCCATCAGTGAGTTTACAGGGTTCCTGGGGCCGATGAACACTGAAGCTTTCTTT. Its protein is CAISEFTGFLGPMNTEAFF.

To note about this clonotype: With a much larger clone just one base away, this may be a read error. The chain joins TRBV2 to TRBJ2-1; D may correspond to TRBD1 or TRBD2 (5 bases each). This CDR3 has 16 residues. The germline V gene encodes CDR1 SNHLY and CDR2 FYNNEI. V gave up 3 bases and J gave up 4 bases, with 16 bases separating them. This CDR3 is CASSEGSQGDYNEQFF. CDR3 bases: TGTGCCAGCAGTGAGGGGTCCCAGGGAGATTACAATGAGCAGTTCTTC.